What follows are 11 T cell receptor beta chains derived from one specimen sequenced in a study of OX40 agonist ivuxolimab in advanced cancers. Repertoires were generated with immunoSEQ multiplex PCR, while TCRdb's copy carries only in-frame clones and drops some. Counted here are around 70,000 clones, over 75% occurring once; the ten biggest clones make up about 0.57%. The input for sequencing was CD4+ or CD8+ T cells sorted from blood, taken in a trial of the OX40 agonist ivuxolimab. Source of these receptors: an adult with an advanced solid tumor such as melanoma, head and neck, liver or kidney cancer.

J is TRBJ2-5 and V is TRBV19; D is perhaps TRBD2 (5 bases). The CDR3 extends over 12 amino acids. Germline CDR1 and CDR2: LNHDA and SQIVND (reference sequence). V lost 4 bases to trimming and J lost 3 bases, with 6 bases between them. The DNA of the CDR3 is TGTGCCAGTAGTACGGGGAAAGAGACCCAGTACTTC. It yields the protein CASSTGKETQYF.

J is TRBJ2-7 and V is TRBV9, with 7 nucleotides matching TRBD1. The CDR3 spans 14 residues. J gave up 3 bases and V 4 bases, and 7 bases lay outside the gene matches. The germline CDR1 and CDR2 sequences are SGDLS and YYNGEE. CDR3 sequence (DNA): TGTGCCAGCAGCAAGACAGGGACAAGCTACGAGCAGTACTTC. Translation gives CASSKTGTSYEQYF.

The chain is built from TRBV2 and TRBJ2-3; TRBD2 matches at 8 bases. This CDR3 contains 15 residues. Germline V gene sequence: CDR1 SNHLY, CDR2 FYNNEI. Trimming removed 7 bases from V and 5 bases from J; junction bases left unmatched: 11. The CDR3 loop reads CASTLTSANGDTQYF. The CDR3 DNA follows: TGTGCCAGCACCCTGACTAGCGCGAACGGAGATACGCAGTATTTT.

The DNA of the CDR3 is TGTGCCTGGGCCGGGTCATACGAGCAGTACTTC. Its protein is CAWAGSYEQYF. This rearrangement joins TRBV30 to TRBJ2-7; D gene unclear. V lost 5 bases and J 4 bases, leaving 9 bases between the germline ends. CDR3 length equals 11 residues. The germline V gene encodes CDR1 GTSNPN and CDR2 SVGIG (reference sequence).

The CDR3 bases are TGTGCCAGCCTCTTTTTACGGGGTAGGGATGACTATGGCTACACCTTC. This codes for CASLFLRGRDDYGYTF. The J gene is TRBJ1-2, the V gene TRBV5-6; D gene ambiguous. This CDR3 is built from 16 residues. V was cut by 7 bases and J by 3 bases, with 22 bases left in between. CDR1 is SGHDT and CDR2 is YYEEEE in the germline V gene.

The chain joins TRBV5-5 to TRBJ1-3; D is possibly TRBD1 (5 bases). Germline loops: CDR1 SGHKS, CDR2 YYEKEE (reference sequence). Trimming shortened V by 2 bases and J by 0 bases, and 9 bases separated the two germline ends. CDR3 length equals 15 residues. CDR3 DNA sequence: TGTGCCAGCAGCTTATTAGGGGACTCTGGAAACACCATATATTTT. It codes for CASSLLGDSGNTIYF.

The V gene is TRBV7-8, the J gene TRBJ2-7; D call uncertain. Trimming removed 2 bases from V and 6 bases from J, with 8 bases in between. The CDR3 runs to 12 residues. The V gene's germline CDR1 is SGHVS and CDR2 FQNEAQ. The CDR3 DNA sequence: TGTGCCAGCAGCTTACATCCTTCCGAGCAGTACTTC. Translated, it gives CASSLHPSEQYF.

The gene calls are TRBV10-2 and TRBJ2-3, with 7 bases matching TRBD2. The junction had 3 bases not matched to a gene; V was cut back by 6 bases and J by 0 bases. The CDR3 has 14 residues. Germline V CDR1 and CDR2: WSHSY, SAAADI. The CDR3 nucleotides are TGCGCCAGCAGGGATAGCGGGAGCACAGATACGCAGTATTTT. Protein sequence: CASRDSGSTDTQYF.

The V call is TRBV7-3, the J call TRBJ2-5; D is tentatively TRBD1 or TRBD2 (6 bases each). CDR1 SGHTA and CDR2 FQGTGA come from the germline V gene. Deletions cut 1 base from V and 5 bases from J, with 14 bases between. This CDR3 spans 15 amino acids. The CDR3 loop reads CASSLSPGARETQYF. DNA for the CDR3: TGTGCCAGCAGCTTAAGCCCGGGGGCGCGGGAGACCCAGTACTTC.

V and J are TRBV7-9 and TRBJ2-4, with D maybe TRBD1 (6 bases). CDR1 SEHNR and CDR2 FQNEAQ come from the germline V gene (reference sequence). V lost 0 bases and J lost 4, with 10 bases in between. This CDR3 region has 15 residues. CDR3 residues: CASSLAGRGKNIQYF. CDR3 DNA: TGTGCCAGCAGCTTAGCGGGTAGGGGGAAAAACATTCAGTACTTC.

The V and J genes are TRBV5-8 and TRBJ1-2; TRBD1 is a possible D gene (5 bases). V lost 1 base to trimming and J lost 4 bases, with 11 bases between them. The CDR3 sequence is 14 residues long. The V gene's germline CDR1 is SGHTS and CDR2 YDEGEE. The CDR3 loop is CASSLFGQSYGYTF. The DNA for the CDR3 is TGTGCCAGCAGCTTGTTTGGACAAAGCTATGGCTACACCTTC.